The 16 T cell receptor beta chains below were found in one sample sequenced in a study of technical replicates of blood from a few donors. This table comes from immunoSEQ multiplex PCR, and its TCRdb copy is limited to in-frame clones, with some not included. The sample consists of approximately 93,000 clones, around 94% of them appearing once. The specimen was T cells isolated from PBMCs. The receptors were gathered from a human donor in good health.

The rearrangement links TRBV2 to TRBJ2-7, with 8 bases lining up with TRBD1. The CDR3 spans 15 residues. V was clipped by 4 bases and J by 1 base; unmatched bases: 6. Germline CDR1 SNHLY, CDR2 FYNNEI. The chain's CDR3 is CASSAVGQGSYEQYF. Written as DNA, the CDR3 is TGTGCCAGCAGTGCGGTAGGACAGGGTTCCTACGAGCAGTACTTC.

V and J are TRBV15 and TRBJ1-3, with no clear D. V shed 4 bases and J shed 0 bases, with 7 bases lying between them. Germline CDR1 is LNHNV and CDR2 is YYDKDF (reference sequence). The CDR3 loop spans 14 amino acids. The CDR3 DNA is TGTGCCACCAGCATCGAGAACTCTGGAAACACCATATATTTT. The encoded protein is CATSIENSGNTIYF.

The V gene is TRBV6-1, the J gene TRBJ2-7, with 12 bases aligning to TRBD2. This CDR3 has 14 residues. V was pared by 8 bases and J by 3 bases, with 5 bases of the junction left unmatched. CDR1 is MNHNS and CDR2 is SASEGT in the germline V gene. CDR3 DNA: TGTGCCAGCGATTTGACTAGCGGGAGCTACGAGCAGTACTTC. Its protein is CASDLTSGSYEQYF.

This clone has just one count. The chain is built from TRBV2 and TRBJ1-3; D may be TRBD1 (5 bases). There are 15 residues in the CDR3. Germline V CDR1 and CDR2: SNHLY, FYNNEI. Trimming left V 6 bases short and J 2 bases short, with 14 bases between. CDR3 sequence: CASSPTEKTGNTIYF. CDR3 sequence (DNA): TGTGCCAGCAGCCCGACAGAGAAAACTGGAAACACCATATATTTT.

The gene calls are TRBV28 and TRBJ1-2; D might be TRBD1 (6 bases). Germline values: CDR1 MDHEN, CDR2 SYDVKM. With 2 bases removed from V and 2 bases from J, the gap between germline ends came to 9 bases. The CDR3 sequence is 14 residues long. The chain's CDR3 is CASSLVDRNYGYTF. DNA for the CDR3: TGTGCCAGCAGTTTAGTGGACAGAAACTATGGCTACACCTTC.

The V gene is TRBV5-8, the J gene TRBJ2-7, with 9 bases identical to TRBD1. Germline loops: CDR1 SGHTS, CDR2 YDEGEE. The CDR3 spans 13 residues. The ends lost 2 bases at V and 5 bases at J; junction bases unmatched: 2. The CDR3 reads CASSLQGANEQYF. For the CDR3, the DNA is TGTGCCAGCAGCTTACAGGGGGCCAACGAGCAGTACTTC.

V and J are TRBV5-4 and TRBJ2-7, with TRBD2 matching 13 bases. V shed 4 bases and J 7 bases; nucleotides not matched to a gene: 17. This CDR3 has 18 residues. The germline CDR1 and CDR2 sequences are SGHNT and YYREEE (reference sequence). The CDR3 reads CASSPGGRTSGRIYEQYF. In nucleotides, the CDR3 is TGTGCCAGCAGCCCGGGGGGTCGGACTAGCGGGAGAATTTATGAGCAGTACTTC.

For the CDR3, the DNA is TGCGCCAGCAGCTTGGTGCCCCAGACTAGCGGGAGGAACACCGGGGAGCTGTTTTTT. It specifies CASSLVPQTSGRNTGELFF. This chain uses TRBV5-1 with TRBJ2-2, with 12 bases lining up with TRBD2. The V and J ends lost 0 bases and 1 base, in that order; junction bases with no gene match: 7. CDR3 size: 19 residues. Germline V gene lookup returns CDR1 SGHRS and CDR2 YFSETQ.

The V and J genes are TRBV28 and TRBJ2-7; D gene ambiguous. Per the germline V gene, CDR1 is MDHEN and CDR2 is SYDVKM. The CDR3 is made up of 12 amino acids. The germline V and J ends were trimmed by 8 bases and 1 base, with 9 bases remaining between them. Here the CDR3 reads CASGLPSYEQYF. In nucleotides, the CDR3 is TGTGCCAGCGGGCTGCCGTCCTACGAGCAGTACTTC.

The chain is built from TRBV5-1 and TRBJ2-1; 7 bases map to TRBD1. Trimming cost V 5 bases and J 2 bases; bases outside gene matches: 7. The CDR3 is 15 amino acids. The germline CDR1 and CDR2 sequences are SGHRS and YFSETQ. CDR3 in amino acids: CASSEGAQTYNEQFF. The CDR3 DNA is TGCGCCAGCAGTGAGGGGGCGCAGACCTACAATGAGCAGTTCTTC. Supplemented by reference TRBV5-1 and TRBJ2-1, the full variable domain reads KAGVTQTPRYLIKTRGQQVTLSCSPISGHRSVSWYQQTPGQGLQFLFEYFSETQRNKGNFPGRFSGRQFSNSRSEMNVSTLELGDSALYLCASSEGAQTYNEQFFGPGTRLTVL.

The chain recombines TRBV10-1 with TRBJ2-2; 7 nucleotides match TRBD2. Germline V gene data show CDR1 as WNHNN and CDR2 as SYGVQD (reference sequence). The CDR3 loop spans 15 amino acids. Trimming cost V 5 bases and J 6 bases; bases outside gene matches: 9. In DNA, the CDR3 is TGCGCCAGCAGTCTGTGGCGGGAGAGTCCCGGGGAGCTGTTTTTT. Encoded protein: CASSLWRESPGELFF.

This clone appeared once. The chain uses TRBV27 and TRBJ2-7; TRBD2 matches at 13 bases. The V gene end was trimmed by 4 bases and the J gene end by 5 bases; junction bases not matched to a gene: 11. Germline V gene lookup returns CDR1 MNHEY and CDR2 SMNVEV (reference sequence). There are 17 residues in the CDR3. In DNA, the CDR3 is TGTGCCAGCAGTTCCGAAACTAGCGGGGGGGCATTGGACGAGCAGTACTTC. Encoded protein: CASSSETSGGALDEQYF.

The chain combines TRBV6-1 with TRBJ1-1, with a possible D match to TRBD1 (6 bases). The CDR3 length is 14 residues. Per the germline V gene, CDR1 is MNHNS and CDR2 is SASEGT. Trimming shortened V by 5 bases and J by 3 bases, and 13 bases separated the two germline ends. The CDR3 region has the DNA TGTGCCAGCAGTCTGGACAGATACTACACTGAAGCTTTCTTT. Encoded protein: CASSLDRYYTEAFF.

The rearrangement joins TRBV27 to TRBJ1-2, with D possibly being TRBD1 (5 bases). CDR1 MNHEY and CDR2 SMNVEV come from the germline V gene (reference sequence). The length of the CDR3 is 14 residues. V was clipped by 1 base and J by 3 bases, with 9 bases between them. The CDR3 region is CASSLFGGDYGYTF. DNA of the CDR3: TGTGCCAGCAGTTTATTCGGGGGGGACTATGGCTACACCTTC.

This chain uses TRBV27 with TRBJ2-1, with 15 bases matching TRBD2. With 3 bases clipped from V and 6 bases from J, the junction kept 18 bases outside the gene matches. The CDR3 loop spans 21 amino acids. In germline, CDR1 is MNHEY, CDR2 SMNVEV (reference sequence). CDR3 DNA sequence: TGTGCCAGCAGTTTGCGATCGAGCTGGACTAGCGGGAGGGTTGTGGGCAATGAGCAGTTCTTC. Residues: CASSLRSSWTSGRVVGNEQFF.

J is TRBJ2-5 and V is TRBV19; 9 nucleotides agree with TRBD2. The CDR3 length is 13 residues. V trimming: 6 bases; J trimming: 1 base; junction bases outside the gene matches: 0. Per the germline V gene, CDR1 is LNHDA and CDR2 is SQIVND (reference sequence). CDR3 protein: CASRTSGQETQYF. The CDR3 region has the DNA TGTGCCAGTAGGACTAGCGGCCAAGAGACCCAGTACTTC.